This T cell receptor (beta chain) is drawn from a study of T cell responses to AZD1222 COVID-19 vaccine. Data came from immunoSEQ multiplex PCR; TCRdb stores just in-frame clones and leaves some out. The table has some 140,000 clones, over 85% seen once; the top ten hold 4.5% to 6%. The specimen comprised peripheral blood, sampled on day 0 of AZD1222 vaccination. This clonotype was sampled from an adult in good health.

CDR3 nucleotides: TGTGCCAGCAGCCCACTCACCGGGGAGCTGTTTTTT. Residues: CASSPLTGELFF. The gene calls are TRBV27 and TRBJ2-2; D is unclear. CDR1 and CDR2 (germline): MNHEY, SMNVEV (reference sequence). The CDR3 consists of 12 residues. V lost 6 bases and J 4 bases, leaving 6 bases between the germline ends.